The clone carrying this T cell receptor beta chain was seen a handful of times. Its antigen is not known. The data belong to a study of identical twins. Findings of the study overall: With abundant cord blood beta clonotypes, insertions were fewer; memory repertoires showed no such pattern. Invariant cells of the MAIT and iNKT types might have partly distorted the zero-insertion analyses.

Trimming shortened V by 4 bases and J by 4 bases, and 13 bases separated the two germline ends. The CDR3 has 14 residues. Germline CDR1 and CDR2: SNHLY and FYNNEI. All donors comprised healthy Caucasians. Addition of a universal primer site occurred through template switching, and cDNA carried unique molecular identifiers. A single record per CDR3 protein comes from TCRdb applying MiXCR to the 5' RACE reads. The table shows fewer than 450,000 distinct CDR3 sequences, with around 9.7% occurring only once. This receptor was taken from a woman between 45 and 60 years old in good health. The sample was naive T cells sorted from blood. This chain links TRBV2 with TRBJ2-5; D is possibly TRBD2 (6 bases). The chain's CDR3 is CASSAAGTIETQYF. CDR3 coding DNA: TGTGCCAGCAGTGCGGCGGGGACCATAGAGACCCAGTACTTC.